The present entry profiles one T cell receptor beta chain with its context. Trimming cost V 3 bases and J 9 bases; bases outside gene matches: 11. CDR1 is SGHRS, CDR2 YFSETQ, per germline. The CDR3 is made up of 15 amino acids. The sample originates from a study of Tregs in tolerant kidney transplant recipients. Sequencing was performed with immunoSEQ multiplex PCR; in TCRdb, only in-frame clones are kept and a portion is missing. The table records 110,000 or so clones, roughly 89% of them present only once. This sequence was found in a human donor who received a combined kidney and bone marrow transplant. This chain joins TRBV5-1 and TRBJ2-4, with TRBD1 matching 8 bases. This specimen was CD4+ T cells from blood, taken before the transplant. The CDR3 DNA sequence: TGCGCCAGCAGCTCGTGGAGCCAGGGGGCGTCCATTCAGTACTTC. This gives the protein CASSSWSQGASIQYF. Combining the CDR3 with reference TRBV5-1 and TRBJ2-4 gives the whole variable domain KAGVTQTPRYLIKTRGQQVTLSCSPISGHRSVSWYQQTPGQGLQFLFEYFSETQRNKGNFPGRFSGRQFSNSRSEMNVSTLELGDSALYLCASSSWSQGASIQYFGAGTRLSVL.